Listed below are T cell receptor beta chains from one sample, sequenced in a study of beta chain features in type 1 diabetes. Profiling relied on immunoSEQ multiplex PCR, and the TCRdb table lists in-frame clones only, not all of them. The repertoire holds about 28,000 clones, roughly 61% seen once, with 2% to 3% in the top ten. Material: Tregs from blood. These receptors came from a woman in her twenties or thirties with type 1 diabetes. Both conserved end residues are part of each CDR3. D genes are given only for firm matches. Size is stated for part of the rows, as once, few or many counts, or as a class when the clone is expanded.

>TRBV4-1|13|.|TRBJ2-7|.
CASSFLADYEQYF
TGCGCCAGCAGCTTTCTTGCTGATTACGAGCAGTACTTC
>TRBV10-3|14|.|TRBJ2-2|.
CAISAATNTGELFF
TGTGCCATCAGTGCAGCGACGAACACCGGGGAGCTGTTTTTT
>TRBV5-1|14|few|TRBJ1-1|TRBD1
CASSSGTGSTEAFF
TGCGCCAGCAGCTCCGGGACAGGGAGCACTGAAGCTTTCTTT
>TRBV27|15|few|TRBJ1-4|.
CASIPRGARREKLFF
TGTGCCAGCATCCCGCGGGGGGCGCGTAGGGAAAAACTGTTTTTT
>TRBV5-1|16|few|TRBJ2-1|TRBD2
CASSFGTSGTYNEQFF
TGCGCCAGCAGCTTCGGGACTAGCGGGACCTACAATGAGCAGTTCTTC
>TRBV28|17|few|TRBJ2-3|TRBD2
CASSADFAGGLADTQYF
TGTGCCAGCTCCGCCGATTTTGCGGGAGGCCTAGCAGATACGCAGTATTTT
>TRBV5-1|17|.|TRBJ2-2|TRBD1
CASSATGGLSVDGELFF
TGCGCCAGCAGCGCGACAGGGGGCCTTTCCGTTGACGGGGAGCTGTTTTTT
>TRBV9|16|few|TRBJ2-1|.
CASSVVGQTSYNEQFF
TGTGCCAGCAGCGTAGTAGGACAAACTTCCTACAATGAGCAGTTCTTC
>TRBV5-8|16|.|TRBJ2-1|TRBD1
CASSLFLGTGVNEQFF
TGTGCCAGCAGCTTGTTTCTCGGGACAGGGGTCAATGAGCAGTTCTTC
>TRBV7-3|18|.|TRBJ2-5|TRBD2
CASSLNGLAGAYQETQYF
TGTGCCAGCAGCTTAAATGGCCTAGCGGGAGCTTACCAAGAGACCCAGTACTTC
>TRBV28|17|.|TRBJ2-7|TRBD1
CASSFTQGQGQTYEQYF
TGTGCCAGCAGTTTTACCCAGGGACAGGGACAGACCTACGAGCAGTACTTC
>TRBV7-9|15|.|TRBJ2-1|TRBD2
CASSLASGRVHEQFF
TGTGCCAGCAGCTTGGCTAGCGGGAGGGTGCATGAGCAGTTCTTC
>TRBV5-1|14|few|TRBJ2-2|.
CASSLNTGTGELFF
TGCGCCAGCAGCTTAAATACAGGGACCGGGGAGCTGTTTTTT
>TRBV2|12|.|TRBJ2-4|.
CASSALAIDTYF
TGTGCCAGCAGTGCTCTAGCGATTGACACGTACTTC
>TRBV28|12|.|TRBJ1-5|.
CASKSGDQPQHF
TGTGCCAGCAAGTCAGGGGATCAGCCCCAGCATTTT
>TRBV10-3|13|.|TRBJ2-7|.
CAISEQGEWEQYF
TGTGCCATCAGTGAACAGGGAGAGTGGGAGCAGTACTTC
>TRBV9|17|.|TRBJ2-1|TRBD2
CASSTLGLAGINNEQFF
TGTGCCAGCAGCACCCTCGGACTAGCGGGAATCAACAATGAGCAGTTCTTC
>TRBV6-5|15|.|TRBJ2-7|TRBD1
CASAYSGQVTYEQYF
TGTGCCAGCGCTTACTCGGGACAGGTGACCTACGAGCAGTACTTC
>TRBV7-9|13|.|TRBJ2-2|TRBD2
CSSGSTNTGELFF
TGTTCTAGCGGGTCCACGAACACCGGGGAGCTGTTTTTT
>TRBV5-1|19|.|TRBJ1-5|.
CASSWGPYSGFDGNQPQHF
TGCGCCAGCAGCTGGGGACCGTATAGCGGGTTTGATGGCAATCAGCCCCAGCATTTT
>TRBV5-6|14|.|TRBJ2-2|.
CASSLQRGTGELFF
TGTGCCAGCAGCTTACAACGGGGCACCGGGGAGCTGTTTTTT
>TRBV10-1|16|.|TRBJ2-1|TRBD2
CASSGTSGRAYNEQFF
TGCGCCAGCAGCGGGACTAGCGGGAGGGCCTACAATGAGCAGTTCTTC
>TRBV7-2|15|.|TRBJ2-2|TRBD2
CASSAGGGATGELFF
TGTGCCAGCAGCGCGGGAGGTGGCGCCACCGGGGAGCTGTTTTTT
>TRBV5-6|16|.|TRBJ2-3|.
CASSSVRGVSTDTQYF
TGTGCCAGCAGCTCCGTTCGCGGCGTTAGCACAGATACGCAGTATTTT
>TRBV5-1|16|.|TRBJ2-1|TRBD2
CASSSASGSFGNEQFF
TGCGCCAGCAGCTCTGCTAGCGGGAGTTTTGGAAATGAGCAGTTCTTC
>TRBV25-1|13|.|TRBJ2-7|TRBD1
CASGGQVGYEQYF
TGTGCCAGCGGAGGACAGGTTGGCTACGAGCAGTACTTC
>TRBV19|16|medium-sized|TRBJ1-2|TRBD1
CASRPMDRGLVYGYTF
TGTGCCAGTAGACCGATGGACAGGGGGCTCGTCTATGGCTACACCTTC
>TRBV7-8|14|.|TRBJ2-3|.
CASSLAVPTDTQYF
TGTGCCAGCAGCTTAGCCGTTCCCACAGATACGCAGTATTTT
>TRBV2|13|.|TRBJ1-2|.
CASSDRQVYGYTF
TGTGCCAGCAGTGACCGGCAGGTCTATGGCTACACCTTC
>TRBV7-6|15|.|TRBJ2-2|TRBD2
CASSLISGTTGELFF
TGTGCCAGCAGCTTGATTAGCGGGACCACCGGGGAGCTGTTTTTT
>TRBV12-5|14|.|TRBJ1-1|.
CASGRKQGNTEAFF
TGTGCTAGTGGTCGGAAACAGGGGAACACTGAAGCTTTCTTT
>TRBV10-2|13|.|TRBJ1-2|TRBD1
CASSLTGSIGYTF
TGCGCCAGCAGTTTGACAGGGTCTATCGGCTACACCTTC
>TRBV7-9|17|.|TRBJ1-6|TRBD1
CASSIVRGTGANSPLHF
TGTGCCAGCAGCATTGTCCGAGGGACAGGGGCGAATTCACCCCTCCACTTT
>TRBV7-9|15|few|TRBJ2-7|TRBD1
CASRRTGGGGYEQYF
TGTGCCAGCAGGCGAACAGGGGGCGGTGGATACGAGCAGTACTTC
>TRBV7-3|14|once|TRBJ2-5|TRBD1
CASSYRTGSETQYF
TGTGCCAGCAGCTACCGGACAGGATCGGAGACCCAGTACTTC
>TRBV2|13|.|TRBJ2-4|.
CASSPGTQNIQYF
TGTGCCAGCAGTCCCGGGACACAAAACATTCAGTACTTC
>TRBV10-1|15|medium-sized|TRBJ2-2|.
CASSNTGRGTGELFF
TGCGCCAGCAGTAATACAGGGAGGGGCACCGGGGAGCTGTTTTTT
>TRBV10-1|12|.|TRBJ2-5|.
CASSGNEETQYF
TGCGCCAGCAGTGGCAACGAGGAGACCCAGTACTTC
>TRBV28|13|.|TRBJ1-2|TRBD1
CASSLGAGGGYTF
TGTGCCAGCAGTTTAGGGGCAGGGGGAGGCTACACCTTC
>TRBV7-2|13|.|TRBJ2-5|TRBD1
CASSRDRGETQYF
TGTGCCAGCAGTCGCGACAGGGGTGAGACCCAGTACTTC
>TRBV15|14|.|TRBJ2-7|.
CATSRDRGSYEQYF
TGTGCCACCAGCAGAGATCGGGGCTCCTACGAGCAGTACTTC
>TRBV7-3|16|.|TRBJ2-1|TRBD2
CASSPAGGGSSYEQFF
TGTGCCAGCAGCCCCGCTGGTGGCGGGAGTAGCTATGAGCAGTTCTTC
>TRBV6-1|12|.|TRBJ1-2|TRBD1
CASSTGKSGYTF
TGTGCCAGCTCGACAGGGAAGAGTGGCTACACCTTC
>TRBV30|12|.|TRBJ2-7|.
CAWTPGSFEQYF
TGTGCCTGGACCCCGGGGAGTTTTGAGCAGTACTTC
>TRBV19|14|.|TRBJ1-2|.
CASSHRSRTYGYTF
TGTGCCAGTAGCCACAGGAGTCGAACCTATGGCTACACCTTC
>TRBV6-5|14|.|TRBJ1-1|TRBD1
CASSDRGKGTEAFF
TGTGCCAGCAGTGACAGGGGTAAGGGCACTGAAGCTTTCTTT
>TRBV30|13|few|TRBJ2-2|.
CAWSVQGSGELFF
TGTGCCTGGAGTGTACAGGGAAGTGGGGAGCTGTTTTTT
>TRBV7-2|14|few|TRBJ2-1|TRBD2
CASSAIAGNYEQFF
TGTGCCAGCAGCGCTATAGCGGGAAATTATGAGCAGTTCTTC
>TRBV9|17|.|TRBJ2-2|.
CASSPRRAASNTGELFF
TGTGCCAGCAGCCCCCGGCGGGCAGCCTCGAACACCGGGGAGCTGTTTTTT
>TRBV5-1|14|few|TRBJ1-1|.
CASSLGQLDTEAFF
TGCGCCAGCAGCTTGGGCCAGTTGGACACTGAAGCTTTCTTT
>TRBV27|14|.|TRBJ2-1|.
CASSLIVGRYEQFF
TGTGCCAGCAGTCTCATCGTCGGGAGATATGAGCAGTTCTTC
>TRBV10-3|12|.|TRBJ2-1|TRBD1
CAISGQGYEQFF
TGTGCCATCAGTGGACAGGGCTATGAGCAGTTCTTC
>TRBV5-1|15|once|TRBJ2-7|TRBD2
CASSLGASGNYEQYF
TGCGCCAGCAGCTTGGGGGCTAGCGGGAACTACGAGCAGTACTTC
>TRBV5-1|16|.|TRBJ1-1|.
CASSLARTGMSTEAFF
TGCGCCAGCAGCTTGGCCCGTACAGGGATGAGCACTGAAGCTTTCTTT